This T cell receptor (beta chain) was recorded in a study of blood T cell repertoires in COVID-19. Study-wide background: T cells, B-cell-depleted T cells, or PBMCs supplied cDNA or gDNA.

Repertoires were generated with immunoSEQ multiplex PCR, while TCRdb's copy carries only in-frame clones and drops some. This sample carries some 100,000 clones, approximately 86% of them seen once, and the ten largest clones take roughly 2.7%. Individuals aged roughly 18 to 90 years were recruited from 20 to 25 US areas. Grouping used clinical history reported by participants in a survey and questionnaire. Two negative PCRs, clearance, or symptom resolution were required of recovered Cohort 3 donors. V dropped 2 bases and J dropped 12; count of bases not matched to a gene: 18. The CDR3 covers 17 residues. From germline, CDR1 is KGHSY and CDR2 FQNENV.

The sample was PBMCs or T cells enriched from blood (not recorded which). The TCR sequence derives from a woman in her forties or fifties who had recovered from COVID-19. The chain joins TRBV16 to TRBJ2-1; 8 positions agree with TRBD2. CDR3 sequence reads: CASSQNLYSGSSGGQFF. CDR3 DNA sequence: TGTGCCAGCAGCCAAAATCTCTATTCAGGGTCCAGCGGGGGGCAGTTCTTC.